This T cell receptor beta chain was recovered during a study of shared clonotypes between healthy human individuals. Study-wide results and caveats: There were few donors, and this limited the genetic and exposure-history diversity represented. The expectation was that sequencing depth would affect clonotype sharing among donors.

Over several immunoSEQ plates, each subset's genomic DNA was distributed in even portions. Clones were sequenced by immunoSEQ multiplex PCR, and TCRdb holds only the in-frame ones, with some missing. The sample includes millions of clones, roughly 93% seen only once; the top ten take 0.35% to 0.45%. Germline V gene lookup returns CDR1 MDHEN and CDR2 SYDVKM. Trimming took 8 bases from V and 1 from J, leaving 11 bases between them. The CDR3 has 13 amino acids. Regarding this clone: Antigen unknown.

The chain recombines TRBV28 with TRBJ1-1; D remains ambiguous. What was sequenced was naive CD4+ T cells from PBMCs. Documented subset: CD45RA+ positively selected. This receptor was taken from a man between 18 and 29 years old in good health. Some clones in this sample may be carry-over from other donors' samples. CDR3 amino acids: CASLGRENTEAFF. CDR3 nucleotide sequence: TGTGCCAGCCTAGGTCGGGAGAACACTGAAGCTTTCTTT. The whole variable domain, filled in from reference TRBV28 and TRBJ1-1, reads DVKVTQSSRYLVKRTGEKVFLECVQDMDHENMFWYRQDPGLGLRLIYFSYDVKMKEKGDIPEGYSVSREKKERFSLILESASTNQTSMYLCASLGRENTEAFFGQGTRLTVV.